This TCR beta chain was recovered during a study of post-analysis software for immune sequencing data. At the level of the study: Included courses were relapsing-remitting and secondary progressive multiple sclerosis; progressive-relapsing multiple sclerosis was also included.

Carried by the TCR beta cDNA libraries were unique molecular identifiers. TCRdb re-called the PCR reads through MiXCR, storing one row per CDR3 protein. The sample has approximately 180,000 distinct CDR3 sequences, 30% seen once. This clonotype was detected only a few times. No antigen is known for it. The CDR3 extends over 15 amino acids. V gave up 8 bases and J gave up 5 bases, with 21 bases separating them. CDR1 and CDR2 from the germline V gene are MDHEN and SYDVKM. Whole-study findings and limits: The study found TRBV5-6, TRBV5-1 and TRBV20-1 among five or six TRBV segments more frequent in patients than controls.

This chain uses TRBV28 with TRBJ2-5; D is tentatively TRBD1 or TRBD2 (5 bases each). Material: blood. This TCR derives from a girl under 18 with multiple sclerosis. The DNA for the CDR3 is TGTGCCAGCCTCCGCGGCGCAGGGAGAGGGGAGACCCAGTACTTC. Amino acids: CASLRGAGRGETQYF.